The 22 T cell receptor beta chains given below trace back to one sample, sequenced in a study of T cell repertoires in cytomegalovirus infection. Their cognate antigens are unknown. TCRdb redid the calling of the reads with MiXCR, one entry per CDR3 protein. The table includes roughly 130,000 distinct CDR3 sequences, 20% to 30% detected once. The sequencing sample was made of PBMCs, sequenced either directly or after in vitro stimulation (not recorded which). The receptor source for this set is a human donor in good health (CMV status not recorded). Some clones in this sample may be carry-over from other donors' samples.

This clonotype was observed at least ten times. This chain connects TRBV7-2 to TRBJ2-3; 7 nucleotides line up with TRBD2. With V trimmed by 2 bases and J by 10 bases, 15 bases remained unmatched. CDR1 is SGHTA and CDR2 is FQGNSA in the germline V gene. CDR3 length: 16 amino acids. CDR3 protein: CASSLTAGPVGGSQYF. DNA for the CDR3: TGTGCCAGCAGCTTAACAGCGGGGCCGGTAGGAGGATCGCAGTATTTT.

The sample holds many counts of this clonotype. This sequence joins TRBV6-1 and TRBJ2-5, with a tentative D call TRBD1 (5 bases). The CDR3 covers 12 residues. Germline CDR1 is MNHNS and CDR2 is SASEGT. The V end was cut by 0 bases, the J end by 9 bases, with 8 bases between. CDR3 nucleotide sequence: TGTGCCAGCAGTGAAGCGAGCAGGGCCCAGTACTTC. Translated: CASSEASRAQYF.

The CDR3 here is CASSTEGTGNRYEQYF. The CDR3 coding sequence is TGTGCCAGTAGTACAGAAGGGACAGGGAATAGGTACGAGCAGTACTTC. The chain combines TRBV19 with TRBJ2-7; TRBD1 matches at 9 bases. This CDR3 is built from 16 residues. Germline lookup yields CDR1 LNHDA and CDR2 SQIVND (reference sequence). Unmatched junction bases numbered 11, after V lost 4 bases and J lost 4 bases.

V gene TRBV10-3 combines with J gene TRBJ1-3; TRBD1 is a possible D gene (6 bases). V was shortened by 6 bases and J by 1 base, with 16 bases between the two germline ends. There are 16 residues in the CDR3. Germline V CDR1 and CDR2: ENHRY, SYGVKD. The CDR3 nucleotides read TGTGCCATCAGGGTAGACAGGACCACTTCTGGAAACACCATATATTTT. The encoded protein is CAIRVDRTTSGNTIYF.

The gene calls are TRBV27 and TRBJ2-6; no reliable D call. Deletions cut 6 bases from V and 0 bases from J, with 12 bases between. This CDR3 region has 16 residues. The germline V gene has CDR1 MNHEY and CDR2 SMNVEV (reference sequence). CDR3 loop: CASSRIQSSGANVLTF. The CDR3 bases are TGTGCCAGCAGCCGGATACAGAGCTCTGGGGCCAACGTCCTGACTTTC.

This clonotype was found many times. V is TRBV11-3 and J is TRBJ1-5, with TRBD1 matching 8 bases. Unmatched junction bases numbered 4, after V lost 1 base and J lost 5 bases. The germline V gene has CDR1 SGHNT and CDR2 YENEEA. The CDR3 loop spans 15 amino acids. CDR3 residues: CASSLGGTGDQPQHF. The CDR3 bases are TGTGCCAGCAGCTTAGGTGGGACAGGCGATCAGCCCCAGCATTTT.

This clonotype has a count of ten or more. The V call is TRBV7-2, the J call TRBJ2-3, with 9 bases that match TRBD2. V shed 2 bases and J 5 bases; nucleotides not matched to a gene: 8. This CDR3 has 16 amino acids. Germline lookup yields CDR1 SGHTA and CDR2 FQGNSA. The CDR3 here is CASSLYSGRPGDTQYF. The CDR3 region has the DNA TGTGCCAGCAGCTTATACAGCGGGAGGCCGGGAGATACGCAGTATTTT.

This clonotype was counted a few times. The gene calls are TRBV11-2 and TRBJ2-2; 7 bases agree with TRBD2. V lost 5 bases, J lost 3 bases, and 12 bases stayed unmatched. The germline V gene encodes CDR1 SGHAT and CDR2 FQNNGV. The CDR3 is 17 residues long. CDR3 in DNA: TGTGCCAGCAGCCCCTCCCCCTGGGGAGGGGACACCGGGGAGCTGTTTTTT. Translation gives CASSPSPWGGDTGELFF.

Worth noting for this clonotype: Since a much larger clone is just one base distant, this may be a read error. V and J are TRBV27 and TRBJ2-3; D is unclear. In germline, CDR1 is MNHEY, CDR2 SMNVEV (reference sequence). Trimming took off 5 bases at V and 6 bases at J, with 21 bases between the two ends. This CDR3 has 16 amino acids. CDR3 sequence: CASSPTSWAIRDTQYF. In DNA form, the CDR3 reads TGTGCCAGCAGTCCCACCTCCTGGGCTATTCGTGATACGCAGTATTTT.

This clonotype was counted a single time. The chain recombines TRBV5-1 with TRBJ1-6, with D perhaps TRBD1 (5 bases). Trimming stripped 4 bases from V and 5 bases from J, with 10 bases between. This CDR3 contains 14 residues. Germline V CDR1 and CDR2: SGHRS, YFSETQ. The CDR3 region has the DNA TGCGCCAGCAGCAGGGACGGCGATAATTCACCCCTCCACTTT. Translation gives CASSRDGDNSPLHF.

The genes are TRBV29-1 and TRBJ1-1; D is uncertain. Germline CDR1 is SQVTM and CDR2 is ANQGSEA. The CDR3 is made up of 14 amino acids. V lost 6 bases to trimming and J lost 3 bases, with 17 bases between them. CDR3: CSVRGIRRDTEAFF. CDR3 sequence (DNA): TGCAGCGTCAGAGGAATCCGAAGGGACACTGAAGCTTTCTTT.

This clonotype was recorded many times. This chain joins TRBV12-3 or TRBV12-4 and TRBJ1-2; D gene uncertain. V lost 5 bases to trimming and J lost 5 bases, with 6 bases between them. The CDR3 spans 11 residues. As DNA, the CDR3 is TGTGCCAGCAGTCCAGGTTATGGCTACACCTTC. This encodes CASSPGYGYTF.

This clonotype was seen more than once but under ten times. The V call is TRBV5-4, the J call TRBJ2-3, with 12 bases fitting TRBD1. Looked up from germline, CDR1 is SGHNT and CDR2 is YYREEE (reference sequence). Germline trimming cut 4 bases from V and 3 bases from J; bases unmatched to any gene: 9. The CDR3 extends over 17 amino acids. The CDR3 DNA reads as TGTGCCAGCAGCAGAAAAGGGACAGGGGGCTGGACAGATACGCAGTATTTT. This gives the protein CASSRKGTGGWTDTQYF.

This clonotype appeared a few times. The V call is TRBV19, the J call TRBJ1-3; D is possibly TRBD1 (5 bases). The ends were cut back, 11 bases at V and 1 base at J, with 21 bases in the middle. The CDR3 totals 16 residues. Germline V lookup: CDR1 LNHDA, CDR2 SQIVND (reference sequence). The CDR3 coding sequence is TGTGCCTCCGACCAACAGGTCGGGGGATCTGGAAACACCATATATTTT. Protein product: CASDQQVGGSGNTIYF.

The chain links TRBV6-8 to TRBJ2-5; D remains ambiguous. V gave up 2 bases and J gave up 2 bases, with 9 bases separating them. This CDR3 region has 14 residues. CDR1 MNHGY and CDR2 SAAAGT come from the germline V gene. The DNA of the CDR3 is TGTGCCAGCAGTTACGGAGAGACTCAAGAGACCCAGTACTTC. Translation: CASSYGETQETQYF.

CDR3 protein: CASSNRRLPIGNQPQHF. In nucleotides, the CDR3 is TGTGCCAGCAGCAACCGACGATTACCTATAGGCAATCAGCCCCAGCATTTT. The V call is TRBV7-8, the J call TRBJ1-5; D is unclear. CDR1 is SGHVS, CDR2 FQNEAQ, per germline. CDR3 length: 17 amino acids. V shed 5 bases and J shed 2 bases, with 19 bases lying between them.

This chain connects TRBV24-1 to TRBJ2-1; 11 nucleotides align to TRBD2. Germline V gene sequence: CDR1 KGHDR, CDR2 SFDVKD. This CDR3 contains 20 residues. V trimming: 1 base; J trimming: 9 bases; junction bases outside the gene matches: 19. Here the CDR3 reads CATSDFSGSSGRPLRGEQFF. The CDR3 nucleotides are TGTGCCACCAGTGATTTCTCAGGGTCTAGCGGGAGGCCCCTTCGGGGTGAGCAGTTCTTC.

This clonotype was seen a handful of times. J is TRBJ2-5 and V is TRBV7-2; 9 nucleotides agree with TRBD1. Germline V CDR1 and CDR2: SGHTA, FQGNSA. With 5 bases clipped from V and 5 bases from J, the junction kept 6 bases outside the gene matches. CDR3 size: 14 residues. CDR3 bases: TGTGCCAGCAGCAGGGACAGGGTATCGGAGACCCAGTACTTC. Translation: CASSRDRVSETQYF. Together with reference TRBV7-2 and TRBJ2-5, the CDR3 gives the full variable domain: GAGVSQSPSNKVTEKGKDVELRCDPISGHTALYWYRQSLGQGLEFLIYFQGNSAPDKSGLPSDRFSAERTGGSVSTLTIQRTQQEDSAVYLCASSRDRVSETQYFGPGTRLLVL.

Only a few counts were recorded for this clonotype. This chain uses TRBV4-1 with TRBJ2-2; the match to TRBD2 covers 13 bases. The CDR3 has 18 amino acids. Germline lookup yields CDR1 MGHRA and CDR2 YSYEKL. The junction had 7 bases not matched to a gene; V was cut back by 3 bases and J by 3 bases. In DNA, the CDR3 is TGCGCCAGCAGCCAGACCGGGACTAGCGGGATGTACACCGGGGAGCTGTTTTTT. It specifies CASSQTGTSGMYTGELFF.

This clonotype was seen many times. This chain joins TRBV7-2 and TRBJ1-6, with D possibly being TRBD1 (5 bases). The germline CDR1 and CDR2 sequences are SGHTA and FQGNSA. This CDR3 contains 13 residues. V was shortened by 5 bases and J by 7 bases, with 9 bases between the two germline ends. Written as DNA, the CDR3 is TGTGCCAGCAGCCTAGGGGCAAATTCACCCCTCCACTTT. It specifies CASSLGANSPLHF. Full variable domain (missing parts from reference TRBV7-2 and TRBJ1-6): GAGVSQSPSNKVTEKGKDVELRCDPISGHTALYWYRQSLGQGLEFLIYFQGNSAPDKSGLPSDRFSAERTGGSVSTLTIQRTQQEDSAVYLCASSLGANSPLHFGNGTRLTVT.

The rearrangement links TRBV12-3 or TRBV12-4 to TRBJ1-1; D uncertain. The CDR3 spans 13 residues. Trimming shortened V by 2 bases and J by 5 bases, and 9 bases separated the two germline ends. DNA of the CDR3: TGTGCCAGCAGTTTAATGGGGAATACTGAAGCTTTCTTT. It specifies CASSLMGNTEAFF.

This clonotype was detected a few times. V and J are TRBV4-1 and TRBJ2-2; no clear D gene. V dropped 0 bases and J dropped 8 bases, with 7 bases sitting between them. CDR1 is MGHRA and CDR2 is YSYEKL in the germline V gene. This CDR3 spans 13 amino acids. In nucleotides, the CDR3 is TGCGCCAGCAGCCAAGAACCGGTGGGGGAGCTGTTTTTT. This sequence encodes CASSQEPVGELFF.